The 22 T cell receptor beta chains below all came from one sample that was sequenced in a study of cytomegalovirus exposure and HLA in healthy donors. Amplification used 60 Vbeta primers and 13 Jbeta primers. Sequencing used immunoSEQ multiplex PCR; TCRdb keeps in-frame clones, though not all of them. The sample holds over 150,000 clones, 77% seen once. Sequenced: PBMCs. These receptors were taken from a man aged 25 to 45 in good health and CMV-seropositive.

The chain combines TRBV18 with TRBJ2-2; D may be TRBD2 (5 bases). This CDR3 region has 16 residues. Looked up from germline, CDR1 is KGHSH and CDR2 is LQKENI. V was clipped by 3 bases and J by 1 base, with 12 bases between them. The CDR3 here is CASSPFDYQNTGELFF. The CDR3 DNA follows: TGTGCCAGCTCACCTTTCGACTACCAGAACACCGGGGAGCTGTTTTTT.

The V and J genes are TRBV7-9 and TRBJ2-3; perhaps TRBD2 as D (5 bases). This CDR3 region has 14 residues. V lost 5 bases, J lost 6 bases, and 15 bases lay in between. CDR1 is SEHNR and CDR2 is FQNEAQ in the germline V gene (reference sequence). CDR3 nucleotides: TGTGCCAGCAGCCCCCGGGGTGGTCTCGATACGCAGTATTTT. Translated: CASSPRGGLDTQYF.

The V call is TRBV4-2, the J call TRBJ1-6; unclear D gene. CDR3 length: 13 amino acids. The germline V gene encodes CDR1 LGHNA and CDR2 YNFKEQ. Trimming cost V 5 bases and J 11 bases, with 13 bases left between them. CDR3 region: CASSAPANPPLHF. The CDR3 nucleotides are TGTGCCAGCAGCGCCCCCGCGAATCCACCCCTCCACTTT.

The rearrangement joins TRBV10-2 to TRBJ2-2; 10 bases are shared with TRBD1. The J segment lost 4 bases and the V segment lost 7 bases, leaving 3 bases of the junction unmatched. The CDR3 runs to 14 residues. Germline loops: CDR1 WSHSY, CDR2 SAAADI. In DNA form, the CDR3 reads TGCGCCAGCAAAGGACAGGGGGGCACCGGGGAGCTGTTTTTT. This translates into CASKGQGGTGELFF.

This sequence joins TRBV30 and TRBJ2-7; 9 nucleotides agree with TRBD1. CDR1 is GTSNPN, CDR2 SVGIG, per germline (reference sequence). The CDR3 sequence is 14 residues long. Trimming took 3 bases from V and 3 from J; bases not matched to a gene: 6. CDR3 protein: CAWSDRDRDYEQYF. In DNA, the CDR3 is TGTGCCTGGAGCGACCGGGACAGGGACTACGAGCAGTACTTC.

The V and J genes are TRBV7-9 and TRBJ1-2, with 7 bases fitting TRBD1. The length of the CDR3 is 15 residues. Germline V CDR1 and CDR2: SEHNR, FQNEAQ (reference sequence). The V and J ends lost 5 bases and 6 bases, in that order; junction bases with no gene match: 12. The CDR3 DNA reads TGTGCCAGCAGCCCCGGGGACAGCGGGCAAAATGGCTACACCTTC. Its protein is CASSPGDSGQNGYTF.

The rearrangement uses TRBV7-9 and TRBJ2-1, with D hard to call. The ends were cut back, 1 base at V and 0 bases at J, with 7 bases in the middle. CDR1 and CDR2 from the germline V gene are SEHNR and FQNEAQ (reference sequence). This CDR3 is built from 15 residues. CDR3 nucleotides: TGTGCCAGCAGCTTAGTACAGAACTCCTACAATGAGCAGTTCTTC. It specifies CASSLVQNSYNEQFF.

V usage is TRBV28 and J usage is TRBJ2-7; the match to TRBD1 covers 7 bases. Trimming took 3 bases from V and 0 from J; bases not matched to a gene: 14. Germline V CDR1 and CDR2: MDHEN, SYDVKM. The CDR3 has 18 residues. This chain's CDR3 is CASSFPILTGSSSYEQYF. CDR3 DNA: TGTGCCAGCAGTTTCCCCATCCTGACAGGGTCAAGCTCCTACGAGCAGTACTTC.

A single count supports this clone. The chain recombines TRBV7-3 with TRBJ2-3, with D perhaps matching TRBD1 (5 bases). V shed 1 base and J shed 6 bases, with 14 bases lying between them. Germline V gene data show CDR1 as SGHTA and CDR2 as FQGTGA. CDR3 length: 15 residues. For the CDR3, the DNA is TGTGCCAGCAGCTTAAATGGGGCATCGTCGGATACGCAGTATTTT. Translation: CASSLNGASSDTQYF.

This clone appeared once. The rearrangement uses TRBV6-5 and TRBJ1-6; 7 bases are a match to TRBD1. The V segment lost 2 bases and the J segment 5 bases; nucleotides outside the gene matches: 6. The CDR3 spans 16 residues. Germline V gene data show CDR1 as MNHEY and CDR2 as SVGAGI. The CDR3 region has the DNA TGTGCCAGCAGTTACAGGGGGCCCGCTGATAATTCACCCCTCCACTTT. This sequence encodes CASSYRGPADNSPLHF.

The rearrangement joins TRBV4-2 to TRBJ1-4; maybe TRBD1 (5 bases). Deletions cut 1 base from V and 7 bases from J, with 10 bases between. The germline V gene encodes CDR1 LGHNA and CDR2 YNFKEQ. CDR3 length equals 14 residues. The CDR3 here is CASSQAQGGEKLFF. The CDR3 bases are TGTGCCAGCAGCCAAGCCCAGGGCGGTGAAAAACTGTTTTTT.

A few counts support this clone. The genes are TRBV6-1 and TRBJ1-1, with D hard to call. V lost 7 bases and J 0 bases, leaving 15 bases between the germline ends. From germline, CDR1 is MNHNS and CDR2 SASEGT. The CDR3 has 15 residues. In DNA, the CDR3 is TGTGCCAGCACCTTCGGAGGCACCCTGAACACTGAAGCTTTCTTT. Protein sequence: CASTFGGTLNTEAFF.

The V call is TRBV6-1, the J call TRBJ2-3; D uncertain. V was shortened by 2 bases and J by 0 bases, with 9 bases between the two germline ends. Germline V gives CDR1 MNHNS, CDR2 SASEGT. This CDR3 is 15 amino acids long. The CDR3, as DNA: TGTGCCAGCAGTGAAAAAATCCTCAGCACAGATACGCAGTATTTT. It encodes CASSEKILSTDTQYF.

The CDR3: CASSEDRGYGGYTF. The CDR3, as DNA: TGTGCCAGCAGTGAGGACAGGGGGTATGGTGGCTACACCTTC. The chain couples TRBV6-1 to TRBJ1-2; 10 bases fit TRBD1. Germline V lookup: CDR1 MNHNS, CDR2 SASEGT. The CDR3 spans 14 residues. The junction had 5 bases not matched to a gene; V was cut back by 3 bases and J by 7 bases.

The gene calls are TRBV7-8 and TRBJ2-1, with 11 bases identical to TRBD2. CDR3 length equals 15 residues. The V segment lost 5 bases and the J segment 7 bases; nucleotides outside the gene matches: 7. From germline, CDR1 is SGHVS and CDR2 FQNEAQ. The CDR3 DNA is TGTGCCAGCAGCCCTCTAGCGGGAGGCAGGAATGAGCAGTTCTTC. It is translated as CASSPLAGGRNEQFF.

This clone turned up a few times. This chain links TRBV7-9 with TRBJ1-6; 8 nucleotides align to TRBD1. With V trimmed by 5 bases and J by 10 bases, 10 bases remained unmatched. Germline V gene data show CDR1 as SEHNR and CDR2 as FQNEAQ (reference sequence). This CDR3 is built from 15 residues. The CDR3 reads CASSPGTGSQSPLHF. CDR3 coding DNA: TGTGCCAGCAGCCCCGGGACAGGAAGTCAGTCACCCCTCCACTTT.

This clone was seen only a few times. This chain connects TRBV4-1 to TRBJ2-2; 7 positions match TRBD1. The CDR3 has 18 residues. CDR1 and CDR2 (germline): MGHRA, YSYEKL. After removal of 4 bases from V and 7 bases from J, the junction contained 18 bases not matched to a gene. The CDR3 region is CASSPTDRPAVNDGELFF. The CDR3 nucleotides read TGCGCCAGCAGCCCGACGGACAGGCCTGCTGTTAATGACGGGGAGCTGTTTTTT.

The V gene is TRBV9, the J gene TRBJ2-7, with TRBD1 identical over 8 bases. Germline V gene data show CDR1 as SGDLS and CDR2 as YYNGEE. The ends lost 2 bases at V and 0 bases at J; junction bases unmatched: 1. The CDR3 is 14 residues long. Here the CDR3 DNA reads TGTGCCAGCAGCGTGGGACAGGACTCCTACGAGCAGTACTTC. Its translation: CASSVGQDSYEQYF. Drawing the rest from reference TRBV9 and TRBJ2-7, the complete variable domain is DSGVTQTPKHLITATGQRVTLRCSPRSGDLSVYWYQQSLDQGLQFLIQYYNGEERAKGNILERFSAQQFPDLHSELNLSSLELGDSALYFCASSVGQDSYEQYFGPGTRLTVT.

CDR3 coding DNA: TGTGCCTGGAGTAAGACGGCGGGGGGATTTAGTGAGCAGTTCTTC. Translation: CAWSKTAGGFSEQFF. The chain couples TRBV30 to TRBJ2-1; 8 bases agree with TRBD2. The CDR3 has 15 residues. The V gene end was trimmed by 2 bases and the J gene end by 9 bases; junction bases not matched to a gene: 12. Per the germline V gene, CDR1 is GTSNPN and CDR2 is SVGIG (reference sequence).

This clone has a single count. The CDR3 sequence: CASSIGQGGYTF. CDR3 coding DNA: TGTGCCAGTAGTATAGGTCAGGGTGGCTACACCTTC. J is TRBJ1-2 and V is TRBV19; maybe TRBD1 (5 bases). This CDR3 has 12 residues. Germline assignment: CDR1 LNHDA and CDR2 SQIVND (reference sequence). Between the trimmed V and J ends, which lost 1 base and 7 bases, there was a span of 7 bases.

The chain recombines TRBV5-1 with TRBJ2-3; D unresolved. This CDR3 contains 14 residues. V lost 0 bases and J 4 bases, leaving 9 bases between the germline ends. In germline, CDR1 is SGHRS, CDR2 YFSETQ. CDR3 in amino acids: CASSLAPQADTQYF. CDR3 nucleotide sequence: TGCGCCAGCAGCTTGGCTCCACAAGCAGATACGCAGTATTTT.

The chain has TRBV9 and TRBJ1-3, with D tentatively TRBD1 (6 bases). Trimming pared 4 bases from V and 9 bases from J, leaving 23 bases between. CDR3 size: 16 residues. CDR1 SGDLS and CDR2 YYNGEE come from the germline V gene. The CDR3 is CASSPPPGTSAGTIYF. In DNA form, the CDR3 reads TGTGCCAGCAGCCCTCCTCCCGGGACATCCGCGGGCACCATATATTTT.